This T cell receptor beta chain originates from a study of glioma-infiltrating T cells. Whole-study findings and limits: Only very few CDR3 sequences appeared in both tissue and blood. Non-neoplastic patients had below-expected tissue-blood divergence, while all gliomas exceeded expectation.

The table lists this clonotype with a few counts. The antigen is not known. Amplification of TCR alpha and beta CDR3 regions from RNA used iRepertoire nested multiplex PCR. TCRdb re-called the multiplex PCR reads through MiXCR, storing one row per CDR3 protein. The sample has about 140,000 distinct CDR3 sequences; approximately 40% are singletons. CDR3 length: 16 amino acids. V lost 6 bases, J lost 0 bases, and 16 bases lay in between. CDR1 and CDR2 (germline): KGHSH, LQKENI. The chain recombines TRBV18 with TRBJ2-3; the D gene is possibly TRBD2 (6 bases). The sequence came from a human donor with low-grade glioma or glioblastoma, undergoing nonglioma brain surgery, or in good health (not recorded which). The sequencing sample was made of glioma tissue, nonneoplastic brain tissue, or PBMCs (not recorded which). CDR3 protein: CASSSGRRTSTDTQYF. The DNA for the CDR3 is TGTGCCAGCTCGTCAGGGAGGCGTACTAGCACAGATACGCAGTATTTT.